A single sample gave rise to the 13 T cell receptor beta chains below, sequenced in a study of Ad26.COV2.S vaccination and SARS-CoV-2 variants. Treatment indicated: 15 to 20 received Ad26.COV2.S at low or high dose, single or two shots; a few received placebo; per-sample allocation not given. Collection of the samples took place on day 63 after the first injection of vaccine or placebo. Generated by immunoSEQ multiplex PCR, the TCRdb table keeps only in-frame clones and is missing some. This sample carries about 350,000 clones, approximately 86% of them seen once, and the ten largest clones take approximately 12%. The sample consisted of peripheral blood, taken in a trial of Ad26.COV2.S vaccine versus placebo. These receptor sequences come from a person between 18 and 65 years old who received the Ad26.COV2.S COVID-19 vaccine or a placebo.

The rearrangement links TRBV5-4 to TRBJ2-7; tentatively, D is TRBD2 (5 bases). Deletions cut 0 bases from V and 3 bases from J, with 22 bases between. The CDR3 loop spans 18 amino acids. Per the germline V gene, CDR1 is SGHNT and CDR2 is YYREEE (reference sequence). The CDR3 here is CASSLEPHGEGYFYEQYF. CDR3 nucleotides: TGTGCCAGCAGCTTGGAGCCGCACGGGGAAGGGTACTTCTACGAGCAGTACTTC.

J is TRBJ1-2 and V is TRBV12-3 or TRBV12-4; no definite D call. This CDR3 region has 10 residues. Trimming pared 6 bases from V and 13 bases from J, leaving 12 bases between. The CDR3 here is CASRLVISTF. For the CDR3, the DNA is TGTGCCAGCAGGCTCGTGATTAGCACCTTC.

The V and J genes are TRBV10-1 and TRBJ2-1; D is perhaps TRBD2 (6 bases). The CDR3 spans 17 residues. The V and J ends lost 3 bases and 1 base respectively, with 16 bases between them. CDR1 and CDR2 from the germline V gene are WNHNN and SYGVQD (reference sequence). CDR3 DNA: TGCGCCAGCAGTGATCCTTCGGGGCGGGGATCCTACAATGAGCAGTTCTTC. This sequence encodes CASSDPSGRGSYNEQFF.

The chain recombines TRBV6-5 with TRBJ1-5; D not resolved. V was clipped by 6 bases and J by 0 bases, with 12 bases between them. Germline V CDR1 and CDR2: MNHEY, SVGAGI. This CDR3 comprises 15 residues. In DNA, the CDR3 is TGTGCCAGCAGCCCAACGCCGGGTAGCAATCAGCCCCAGCATTTT. It specifies CASSPTPGSNQPQHF.

The chain joins TRBV6-5 to TRBJ1-1, with a weak D call TRBD1 (5 bases). Germline CDR1 reads MNHEY; CDR2 reads SVGAGI. With 4 bases removed from V and 12 bases from J, the gap between germline ends came to 15 bases. The CDR3 has 12 residues. CDR3 loop: CASSSTGSGTFF. The CDR3 region has the DNA TGTGCCAGCAGTTCTACAGGATCGGGAACTTTCTTT.

The V gene is TRBV2, the J gene TRBJ1-4; D remains unclear. Trimming took 6 bases from V and 7 from J, leaving 18 bases between them. This CDR3 comprises 15 residues. Germline-derived CDR1 and CDR2 are SNHLY and FYNNEI. This CDR3 is CASSLTRRSFEKLFF. The CDR3 region has the DNA TGTGCCAGCAGCCTCACAAGACGTTCCTTTGAAAAACTGTTTTTT.

This clone came up a few times. This chain connects TRBV29-1 to TRBJ1-3; weak D call: TRBD1 (6 bases). Germline CDR1 and CDR2: SQVTM and ANQGSEA. Trimming cost V 6 bases and J 5 bases, with 11 bases left between them. The CDR3 covers 12 residues. CDR3: CSVRTERNTIYF. The CDR3 DNA reads TGCAGCGTCCGGACAGAAAGAAACACCATATATTTT.

The J gene is TRBJ2-4, the V gene TRBV11-2; TRBD1 might be the D (8 bases). V lost 5 bases and J lost 9, with 14 bases in between. CDR3 size: 13 residues. Germline loops: CDR1 SGHAT, CDR2 FQNNGV. The CDR3 region is CASSLTGGAIQYF. CDR3 nucleotides: TGTGCCAGCAGCCTAACAGGGGGGGCCATTCAGTACTTC.

This CDR3 reads CASSEEVYNSPLHF. For the CDR3, the DNA is TGTGCCAGCAGTGAAGAGGTTTATAATTCACCCCTCCACTTT. The rearrangement uses TRBV2 and TRBJ1-6; D uncertain. The CDR3 runs 14 residues. Germline CDR1 and CDR2: SNHLY and FYNNEI. Deletions cut 1 base from V and 4 bases from J, with 5 bases between.

The chain recombines TRBV5-8 with TRBJ2-5, with 8 nucleotides matching TRBD2. The length of the CDR3 is 16 residues. The germline gives CDR1 SGHTS, CDR2 YDEGEE. Trimming at V came to 4 bases and at J to 7 bases, leaving 15 bases not matched to a gene. CDR3 protein: CASSGRTSRIVGTQYF. CDR3 nucleotide sequence: TGTGCCAGCAGCGGTAGGACTAGCAGGATCGTGGGGACCCAGTACTTC. The whole variable domain, filled in from reference TRBV5-8 and TRBJ2-5, reads EAGVTQSPTHLIKTRGQQATLRCSPISGHTSVYWYQQALGLGLQFLLWYDEGEERNRGNFPPRFSGRQFPNYSSELNVNALELEDSALYLCASSGRTSRIVGTQYFGPGTRLLVL.

This clone has just a few counts. The rearrangement links TRBV12-3 or TRBV12-4 to TRBJ1-5, with D unclear. V gave up 8 bases and J gave up 4 bases, with 9 bases separating them. The CDR3 consists of 12 residues. CDR3 sequence (DNA): TGTGCCAGCGGGGTGATTAATCAGCCCCAGCATTTT. Translation gives CASGVINQPQHF.

The chain joins TRBV27 to TRBJ2-3; the D gene is possibly TRBD2 (5 bases). The V gene's germline CDR1 is MNHEY and CDR2 SMNVEV (reference sequence). V lost 3 bases and J 5 bases, leaving 15 bases between the germline ends. CDR3 length: 15 residues. Written as DNA, the CDR3 is TGTGCCAGCAGTTTCGTGGGAGCCACGATAGATACGCAGTATTTT. It codes for CASSFVGATIDTQYF.

This rearrangement joins TRBV28 to TRBJ1-2; 8 nucleotides agree with TRBD1. CDR3 size: 17 residues. CDR1 and CDR2 (germline): MDHEN, SYDVKM. Losses at the gene ends were 8 bases for V and 0 bases for J; bases not matched to a gene: 14. For the CDR3, the DNA is TGTGCCAGCCTAGAATGGACAGGGAACCGAGCTAACTATGGCTACACCTTC. As protein: CASLEWTGNRANYGYTF.